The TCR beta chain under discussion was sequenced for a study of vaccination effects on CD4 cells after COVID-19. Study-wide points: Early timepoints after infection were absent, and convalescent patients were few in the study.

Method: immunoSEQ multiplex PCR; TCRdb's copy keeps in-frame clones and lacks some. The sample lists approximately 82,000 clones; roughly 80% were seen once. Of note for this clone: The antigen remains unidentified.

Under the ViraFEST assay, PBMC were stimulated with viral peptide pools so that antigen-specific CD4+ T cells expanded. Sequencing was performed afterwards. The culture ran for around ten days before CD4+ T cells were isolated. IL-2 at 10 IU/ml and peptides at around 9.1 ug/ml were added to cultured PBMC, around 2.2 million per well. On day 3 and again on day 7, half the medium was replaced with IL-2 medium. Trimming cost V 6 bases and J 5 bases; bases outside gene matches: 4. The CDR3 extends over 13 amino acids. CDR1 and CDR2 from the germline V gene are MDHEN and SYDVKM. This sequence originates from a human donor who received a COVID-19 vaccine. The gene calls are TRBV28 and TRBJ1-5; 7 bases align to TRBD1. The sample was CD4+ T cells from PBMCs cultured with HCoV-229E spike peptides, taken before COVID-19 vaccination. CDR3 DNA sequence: TGTGCCAGCAGCTTAACAGGGGATCAGCCCCAGCATTTT. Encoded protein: CASSLTGDQPQHF.